A single sample is the source of the 30 T cell receptor beta chains below, sequenced in a study of blood T cells in healthy people across ages. For the second PCR, which ran for about 6 to 11 cycles, a sample-barcoded 5' primer and a J-beta primer mix were used. TCRdb passed the 5' RACE reads through MiXCR, listing each CDR3 protein once. This table has around 1.5 million distinct CDR3 sequences, 59% appearing once. Sequenced sample: blood. All receptors come from a man aged 18 to 30 in good health.

This clonotype was observed a single time. This chain links TRBV29-1 with TRBJ1-1; D perhaps matches TRBD1 (5 bases). Trimming left V 7 bases short and J 7 bases short, with 13 bases between. The CDR3 runs 11 residues. Germline loops: CDR1 SQVTM, CDR2 ANQGSEA. This CDR3 is CSGGHGSEAFF. The CDR3 DNA reads as TGCAGCGGCGGACATGGTAGTGAAGCTTTCTTT.

The V and J genes are TRBV12-3 or TRBV12-4 and TRBJ2-3; 14 bases map to TRBD2. The CDR3 extends over 20 amino acids. J lost 3 bases, V lost 6 bases, and 17 bases had no gene match. This CDR3 is CASRPLTSGRELMSTDTQYF. The CDR3 DNA reads TGTGCCAGCAGGCCACTGACTAGCGGGAGGGAATTAATGAGTACAGATACGCAGTATTTT.

V is TRBV11-2 and J is TRBJ1-1, with D uncertain. The CDR3 runs to 12 residues. Trimming removed 1 base at V and 7 bases at J, with 7 bases between. CDR1 is SGHAT, CDR2 FQNNGV, per germline. In nucleotides, the CDR3 is TGTGCCAGCAGCTTAGTGGCCCTTGAAGCTTTCTTT. Translation: CASSLVALEAFF. The complete variable domain, with remaining parts taken from reference TRBV11-2 and TRBJ1-1, reads EAGVAQSPRYKIIEKRQSVAFWCNPISGHATLYWYQQILGQGPKLLIQFQNNGVVDDSQLPKDRFSAERLKGVDSTLKIQPAKLEDSAVYLCASSLVALEAFFGQGTRLTVV.

This clonotype was seen only a few times. The chain is built from TRBV4-3 and TRBJ2-7, with D uncertain. Looked up from germline, CDR1 is LGHNA and CDR2 is YSLEER. This CDR3 is built from 16 residues. Deletions cut 0 bases from V and 3 bases from J, with 15 bases between. The DNA of the CDR3 is TGCGCCAGCAGCCAAGATCTTTGGGGAACCGGCTACGAGCAGTACTTC. This translates into CASSQDLWGTGYEQYF.

The chain combines TRBV25-1 with TRBJ2-4; 7 bases align to TRBD1. The J call may be incorrect, as the DNA end agrees better with TRBJ2-7. The CDR3 extends over 13 amino acids. CDR1 is MGHDK and CDR2 is SYGVNS in the germline V gene. The CDR3 here is CASSEGQVSEQYF. The CDR3 DNA follows: TGTGCCAGCAGTGAAGGACAGGTCAGCGAGCAGTACTTC.

V usage is TRBV27 and J usage is TRBJ1-6; D unresolved. The length of the CDR3 is 16 residues. V shed 8 bases and J shed 5 bases, with 19 bases lying between them. Per germline, CDR1 MNHEY and CDR2 SMNVEV (reference sequence). The CDR3 nucleotides are TGTGCCAGCGGTCCAATAAGTGGGTCCCATAATTCACCCCTCCACTTT. It specifies CASGPISGSHNSPLHF.

The rearrangement links TRBV20-1 to TRBJ2-7, with D perhaps matching TRBD1 or TRBD2 (6 bases each). From germline, CDR1 is DFQATT and CDR2 SNEGSKA (reference sequence). Trimming pared 4 bases from V and 2 bases from J, leaving 15 bases between. This CDR3 contains 14 residues. The CDR3 region is CSAIEEGGPYEQYF. Written as DNA, the CDR3 is TGCAGTGCTATAGAGGAGGGGGGCCCCTACGAGCAGTACTTC.

V and J are TRBV11-2 and TRBJ2-1; maybe TRBD2 (6 bases). This CDR3 region has 16 residues. Trimming took 1 base from V and 6 from J, leaving 16 bases between them. Germline-derived CDR1 and CDR2 are SGHAT and FQNNGV. CDR3 amino acids: CASSLAPGEPVNEQFF. The CDR3 DNA is TGTGCCAGCAGCTTAGCGCCGGGGGAGCCAGTCAATGAGCAGTTCTTC.

This clonotype was recorded only once. The rearrangement joins TRBV15 to TRBJ2-3, with 8 positions matching TRBD2. The length of the CDR3 is 18 residues. V gave up 5 bases and J gave up 4 bases; unmatched junction bases: 17. Germline V gene sequence: CDR1 LNHNV, CDR2 YYDKDF (reference sequence). This chain's CDR3 is CATSGTYRRGAKADTQYF. CDR3 sequence (DNA): TGTGCCACCAGCGGAACGTATCGGCGGGGGGCTAAAGCAGATACGCAGTATTTT.

The chain carries TRBV24-1 and TRBJ2-1, with D hard to call. Trimming removed 2 bases at V and 10 bases at J, with 5 bases between. The CDR3 has 11 amino acids. Germline V gene data show CDR1 as KGHDR and CDR2 as SFDVKD. CDR3 bases: TGTGCCACCAGTGATTCGGAGGAGCAGTTCTTC. The encoded protein is CATSDSEEQFF.

This clonotype came up a few times. The chain combines TRBV29-1 with TRBJ2-7; the match to TRBD2 covers 7 bases. The CDR3 sequence is 12 residues long. CDR1 is SQVTM, CDR2 ANQGSEA, per germline. As DNA, the CDR3 is TGCAGGACGGGGAGGGGACCCTACGAGCAGTACTTC. Its protein is CRTGRGPYEQYF.

CDR3 residues: CASSPPSSAWAGAQYF. The CDR3 DNA follows: TGTGCCAGCAGTCCCCCCTCTTCAGCGTGGGCGGGGGCGCAGTATTTT. The chain is built from TRBV12-3 or TRBV12-4 and TRBJ2-3, with 7 bases that match TRBD2. Losses at the gene ends were 5 bases for V and 10 bases for J; bases not matched to a gene: 18. This CDR3 spans 16 amino acids.

The chain couples TRBV12-3 or TRBV12-4 to TRBJ1-5; D uncertain. The ends were cut back, 2 bases at V and 1 base at J, with 6 bases in the middle. The CDR3 covers 14 residues. CDR3 residues: CASSLRESNQPQHF. The DNA of the CDR3 is TGTGCCAGCAGTTTACGTGAGAGCAATCAGCCCCAGCATTTT.

The count of this clonotype is one. The CDR3 DNA follows: TGTGCCACCAGTGATTTGACCCCCCTTGCGGGGGGAGGGGTTGCAGATACGCAGTATTTT. It encodes CATSDLTPLAGGGVADTQYF. This chain connects TRBV24-1 to TRBJ2-3, with TRBD2 identical over 8 bases. This CDR3 comprises 20 residues. V lost 0 bases, J lost 4 bases, and 17 bases stayed unmatched. The germline gives CDR1 KGHDR, CDR2 SFDVKD.

The chain carries TRBV20-1 and TRBJ2-5; 8 bases fit TRBD1. V shed 0 bases, J shed 5 bases, and the junction held 8 bases outside the gene matches. The CDR3 has 15 amino acids. Germline CDR1 reads DFQATT; CDR2 reads SNEGSKA (reference sequence). The CDR3, as DNA: TGCAGTGCTAGAGACCCCACAGGGGGTGGGGAGACCCAGTACTTC. Amino acids: CSARDPTGGGETQYF.

The chain couples TRBV5-1 to TRBJ1-1; tentatively, D is TRBD1 (5 bases). V dropped 4 bases and J dropped 1 base, with 8 bases sitting between them. This CDR3 contains 13 residues. Germline loops: CDR1 SGHRS, CDR2 YFSETQ. The CDR3 region is CASSTDTNTEAFF. DNA of the CDR3: TGCGCCAGCAGCACGGACACGAACACTGAAGCTTTCTTT.

The chain recombines TRBV27 with TRBJ1-2; a weak D match, TRBD1 (5 bases). Germline assignment: CDR1 MNHEY and CDR2 SMNVEV (reference sequence). This CDR3 is 15 amino acids long. The ends were cut back, 5 bases at V and 3 bases at J, with 16 bases in the middle. CDR3 coding DNA: TGTGCCAGCAGTCCCCAACCGGGACCATACTATGGCTACACCTTC. Amino acid sequence: CASSPQPGPYYGYTF.

J is TRBJ2-7 and V is TRBV2, with 11 nucleotides matching TRBD2. The CDR3 runs 16 residues. Germline V CDR1 and CDR2: SNHLY, FYNNEI. The J segment lost 0 bases and the V segment lost 4 bases, leaving 5 bases of the junction unmatched. The CDR3 DNA follows: TGTGCCAGCAGTGTTAGCGGGAGGGAAACCTCCTACGAGCAGTACTTC. It encodes CASSVSGRETSYEQYF.

The gene calls are TRBV7-8 and TRBJ1-6; D uncertain. Trimming left V 1 base short and J 13 bases short, with 20 bases between. CDR1 SGHVS and CDR2 FQNEAQ come from the germline V gene. CDR3 length: 16 residues. The CDR3 loop is CASSLGRASIKLPLHF. In DNA, the CDR3 is TGTGCCAGCAGCTTAGGGAGAGCGAGTATTAAGCTTCCCCTCCACTTT.

This rearrangement joins TRBV13 to TRBJ2-2; D may be TRBD2 (6 bases). Between the trimmed V and J ends, which lost 5 bases and 5 bases, there was a span of 18 bases. Germline values: CDR1 PRHDT, CDR2 FYEKMQ (reference sequence). The CDR3 contains 16 residues. The CDR3 DNA sequence: TGTGCCAGCAGCCCGGCGGGACGAGCGATAACCGGGGAGCTGTTTTTT. It is translated as CASSPAGRAITGELFF.

The gene calls are TRBV6-5 and TRBJ2-3; D not certain. Trimming took off 2 bases at V and 0 bases at J, with 6 bases between the two ends. Germline V CDR1 and CDR2: MNHEY, SVGAGI. The CDR3 loop spans 14 amino acids. In DNA, the CDR3 is TGTGCCAGCAGTTACGGGATCAGCACAGATACGCAGTATTTT. This sequence encodes CASSYGISTDTQYF.

This sequence joins TRBV5-1 and TRBJ2-4, with D tentatively TRBD1 or TRBD2 (6 bases each). Looked up from germline, CDR1 is SGHRS and CDR2 is YFSETQ. V lost 6 bases to trimming and J lost 13 bases, with 20 bases between them. The length of the CDR3 is 13 residues. Here the CDR3 reads CASTRGAVNEQYF. CDR3 coding DNA: TGCGCCAGCACAAGGGGGGCAGTAAATGAGCAGTACTTC.

The CDR3 reads CASSRTLYSTDTQYF. Written as DNA, the CDR3 is TGTGCCAGCAGCCGGACTCTCTACTCCACAGATACGCAGTATTTT. The chain links TRBV3-1 to TRBJ2-3; a weak D match, TRBD2 (5 bases). V gave up 4 bases and J gave up 2 bases, with 13 bases separating them. The V gene's germline CDR1 is LGHDT and CDR2 YNNKEL (reference sequence). The CDR3 has 15 residues.

The chain is built from TRBV18 and TRBJ2-7, with 11 bases matching TRBD2. V gave up 6 bases and J gave up 4 bases; unmatched junction bases: 11. The CDR3 extends over 16 amino acids. Germline-derived CDR1 and CDR2 are KGHSH and LQKENI. In DNA form, the CDR3 reads TGTGCCAGCTCCCAAACTAGCGGGAGCCTTTTTTACGAGCAGTACTTC. It yields the protein CASSQTSGSLFYEQYF.

J is TRBJ2-7 and V is TRBV29-1; 9 nucleotides align to TRBD2. The V segment lost 4 bases and the J segment 1 base; nucleotides outside the gene matches: 2. CDR3 length: 13 amino acids. Germline values: CDR1 SQVTM, CDR2 ANQGSEA. CDR3 coding DNA: TGCAGCGTTGTAGCGGGAGATTCCTACGAGCAGTACTTC. Translation gives CSVVAGDSYEQYF.

The CDR3: CASSLALGAEQPQHF. In DNA form, the CDR3 reads TGTGCCAGCAGTTTAGCATTGGGGGCGGAACAGCCCCAGCATTTT. The chain joins TRBV12-3 or TRBV12-4 to TRBJ1-5; a weak D match, TRBD1 (6 bases). The V end was cut by 0 bases, the J end by 7 bases, with 13 bases between. This CDR3 is 15 amino acids long.

The chain has TRBV13 and TRBJ1-2; the D is unclear. CDR1 PRHDT and CDR2 FYEKMQ come from the germline V gene (reference sequence). Trimming shortened V by 5 bases and J by 2 bases, and 15 bases separated the two germline ends. This CDR3 has 15 amino acids. The CDR3 loop is CASSLRESGNYGYTF. The DNA for the CDR3 is TGTGCCAGCAGCCTCCGGGAATCAGGCAACTATGGCTACACCTTC. The variable domain in full, completed from reference TRBV13 and TRBJ1-2, reads AAGVIQSPRHLIKEKRETATLKCYPIPRHDTVYWYQQGPGQDPQFLISFYEKMQSDKGSIPDRFSAQQFSDYHSELNMSSLELGDSALYFCASSLRESGNYGYTFGSGTRLTVV.

The rearrangement uses TRBV20-1 and TRBJ2-5; unclear D gene. The J call may be in error: the DNA end matches TRBJ2-7 better. Germline V gene sequence: CDR1 DFQATT, CDR2 SNEGSKA (reference sequence). The CDR3 has 13 residues. The CDR3 loop is CSAPVHGSYEQYF. The CDR3, as DNA: TGCAGTGCTCCGGTTCATGGCTCCTACGAGCAGTACTTC.

This clonotype showed up just a few times. The junction differs from germline at one of its ends, possibly a read error. This sequence joins TRBV2 and TRBJ1-6; 7 bases match TRBD1. The CDR3 has 15 amino acids. Looked up from germline, CDR1 is SNHLY and CDR2 is FYNNEI. The CDR3 region has the DNA TGTGCCGGCAGTGAACTGGGACAGCAAAATTCACCCCTCCACTTT. As protein: CAGSELGQQNSPLHF.

The chain links TRBV4-1 to TRBJ1-4; TRBD1 might be the D (5 bases). The CDR3 runs 15 residues. CDR1 and CDR2 (germline): MGHRA, YSYEKL. V lost 1 base and J lost 4, with 10 bases in between. DNA for the CDR3: TGCGCCAGCAGCCAAGTCCTACAGGTTAATGAAAAACTGTTTTTT. This gives the protein CASSQVLQVNEKLFF.